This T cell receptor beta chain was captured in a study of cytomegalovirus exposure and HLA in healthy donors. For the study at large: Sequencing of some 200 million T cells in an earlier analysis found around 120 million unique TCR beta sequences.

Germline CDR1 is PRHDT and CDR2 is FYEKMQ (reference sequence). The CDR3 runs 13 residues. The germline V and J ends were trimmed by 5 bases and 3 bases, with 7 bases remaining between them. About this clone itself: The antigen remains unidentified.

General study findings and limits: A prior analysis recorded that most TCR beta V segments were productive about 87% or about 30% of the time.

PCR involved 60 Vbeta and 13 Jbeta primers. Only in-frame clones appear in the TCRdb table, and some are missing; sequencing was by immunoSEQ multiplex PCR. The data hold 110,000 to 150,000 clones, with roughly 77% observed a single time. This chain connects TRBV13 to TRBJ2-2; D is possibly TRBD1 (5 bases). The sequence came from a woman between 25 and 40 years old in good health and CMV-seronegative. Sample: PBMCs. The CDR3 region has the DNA TGTGCCAGCAGCGACAGATACACCGGGGAGCTGTTTTTT. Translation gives CASSDRYTGELFF. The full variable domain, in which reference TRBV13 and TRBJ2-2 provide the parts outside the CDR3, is AAGVIQSPRHLIKEKRETATLKCYPIPRHDTVYWYQQGPGQDPQFLISFYEKMQSDKGSIPDRFSAQQFSDYHSELNMSSLELGDSALYFCASSDRYTGELFFGEGSRLTVL.